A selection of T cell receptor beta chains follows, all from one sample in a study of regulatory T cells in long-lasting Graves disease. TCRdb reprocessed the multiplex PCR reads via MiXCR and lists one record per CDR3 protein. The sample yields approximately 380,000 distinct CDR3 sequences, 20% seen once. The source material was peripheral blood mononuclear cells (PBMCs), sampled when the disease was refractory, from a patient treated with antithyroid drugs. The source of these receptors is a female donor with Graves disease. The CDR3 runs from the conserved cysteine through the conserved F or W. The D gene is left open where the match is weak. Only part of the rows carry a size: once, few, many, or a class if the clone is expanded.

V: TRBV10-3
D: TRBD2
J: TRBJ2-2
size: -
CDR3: CAIRDKREGHTGELFF
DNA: TGTGCCATCAGGGATAAGCGGGAGGGGCACACCGGGGAGCTGTTTTTT

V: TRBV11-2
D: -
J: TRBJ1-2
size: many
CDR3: CASSPGGRNGYTF
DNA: TGTGCCAGCAGCCCCGGGGGGAGGAATGGCTACACCTTC

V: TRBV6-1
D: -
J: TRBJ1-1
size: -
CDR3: CASAFGVNTEAFF
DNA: TGTGCCAGCGCGTTCGGGGTGAACACTGAAGCTTTCTTT

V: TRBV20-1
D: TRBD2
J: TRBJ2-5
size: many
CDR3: CSARGIVGTSGSLTWETQYF
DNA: TGCAGTGCTAGGGGTATTGTCGGGACTAGCGGGAGTTTGACATGGGAGACCCAGTACTTC

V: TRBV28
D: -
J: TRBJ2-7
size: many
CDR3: CASSSGVAERAYEQYF
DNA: TGTGCCAGCAGTTCCGGTGTAGCGGAGAGGGCCTACGAGCAGTACTTC

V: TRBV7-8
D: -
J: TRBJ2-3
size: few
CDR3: CASSLDSFGLLDTQYF
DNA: TGTGCCAGCAGCCTGGACAGCTTTGGTCTTTTAGATACGCAGTATTTT

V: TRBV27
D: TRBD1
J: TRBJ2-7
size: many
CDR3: CASFTGQTYEQYF
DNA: TGTGCCAGCTTCACGGGACAGACCTACGAGCAGTACTTC

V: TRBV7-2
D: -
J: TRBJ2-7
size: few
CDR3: CASSLSPGRLYEQYF
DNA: TGTGCCAGCAGCTTATCGCCGGGACGGCTATACGAGCAGTACTTC

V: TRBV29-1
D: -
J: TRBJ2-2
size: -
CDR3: CSGQQGVDTGELFF
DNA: TGCAGCGGCCAACAGGGTGTGGACACCGGGGAGCTGTTTTTT

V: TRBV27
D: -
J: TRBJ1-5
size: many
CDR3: CASSSYSGQPQHF
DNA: TGTGCCAGCAGTTCGTATTCGGGTCAGCCCCAGCATTTT

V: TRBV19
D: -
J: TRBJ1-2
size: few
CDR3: CASSYEANYGYTF
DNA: TGTGCCAGTAGTTATGAAGCTAACTATGGCTACACCTTC

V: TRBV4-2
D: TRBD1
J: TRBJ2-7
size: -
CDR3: CASSQGGGTHEQYF
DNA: TGTGCCAGCAGCCAAGGAGGGGGCACCCACGAGCAGTACTTC

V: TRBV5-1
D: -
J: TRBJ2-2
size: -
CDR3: CASSLVVSVPGELFF
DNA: TGCGCCAGCAGCTTGGTCGTGTCGGTTCCCGGGGAGCTGTTTTTT

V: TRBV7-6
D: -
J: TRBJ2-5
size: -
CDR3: CASSPLRTQETQYF
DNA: TGTGCCAGCAGCCCCCTAAGGACCCAAGAGACCCAGTACTTC

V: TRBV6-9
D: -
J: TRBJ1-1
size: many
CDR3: CASSYRKDTTAEAFF
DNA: TGTGCCAGCAGTTACCGTAAGGACACTACCGCCGAAGCTTTCTTT

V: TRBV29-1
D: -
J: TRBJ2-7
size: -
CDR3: CSAGRGDEQYF
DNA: TGCAGCGCCGGGAGAGGAGACGAGCAGTACTTC

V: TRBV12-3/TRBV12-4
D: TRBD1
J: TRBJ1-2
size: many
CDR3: CATTGDRGYGYTF
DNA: TGTGCCACCACAGGGGATCGGGGCTATGGCTACACCTTC

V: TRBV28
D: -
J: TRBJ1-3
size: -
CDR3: CASSFPGFGNTIYF
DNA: TGTGCCAGCAGTTTCCCCGGGTTCGGAAACACCATATATTTT

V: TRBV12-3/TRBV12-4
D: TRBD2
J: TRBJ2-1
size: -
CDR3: CASSLEPSGRVEQFF
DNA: TGTGCCAGCAGTTTAGAGCCTAGCGGGAGAGTAGAGCAGTTCTTC

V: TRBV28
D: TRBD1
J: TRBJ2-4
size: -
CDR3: CASSFGTGNLAKNIQYF
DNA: TGTGCCAGCAGTTTCGGGACAGGGAATCTAGCCAAAAACATTCAGTACTTC

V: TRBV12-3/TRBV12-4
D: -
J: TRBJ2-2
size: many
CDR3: CASSQTSGLFTGELFF
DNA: TGTGCCAGCAGCCAAACGTCAGGACTCTTCACCGGGGAGCTGTTTTTT

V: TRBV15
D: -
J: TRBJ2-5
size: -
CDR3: CATSSVLLETQYF
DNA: TGTGCCACCAGCAGTGTCCTTCTAGAGACCCAGTACTTC

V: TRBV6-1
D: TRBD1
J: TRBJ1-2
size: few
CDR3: CASSLRGLSGYTF
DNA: TGTGCCAGCAGCCTCAGGGGGCTCTCTGGCTACACCTTC

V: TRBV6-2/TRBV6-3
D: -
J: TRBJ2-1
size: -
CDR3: CASSELRGISSNEQFF
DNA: TGTGCCAGCAGTGAACTACGGGGGATTTCGTCCAATGAGCAGTTCTTC

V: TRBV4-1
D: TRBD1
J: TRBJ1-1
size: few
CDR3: CASSTRPGGTNTEAFF
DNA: TGCGCCAGCAGCACCCGCCCAGGGGGTACGAACACTGAAGCTTTCTTT

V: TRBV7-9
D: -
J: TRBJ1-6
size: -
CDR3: CASSLLGGGNSPLHF
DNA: TGTGCCAGCAGCTTATTGGGGGGCGGAAATTCACCCCTCCACTTT

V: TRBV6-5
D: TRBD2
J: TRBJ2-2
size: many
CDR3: CASSSNPFTSGSGSTGELFF
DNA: TGTGCCAGCAGTTCCAATCCCTTTACTAGCGGGAGTGGTAGCACCGGGGAGCTGTTTTTT

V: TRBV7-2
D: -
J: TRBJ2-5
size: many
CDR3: CASSLRTRPGTQYF
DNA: TGTGCCAGCAGCTTAAGGACCAGGCCAGGGACCCAGTACTTC

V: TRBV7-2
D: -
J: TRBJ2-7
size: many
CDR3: CASSQGGGGSSYEQYF
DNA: TGTGCCAGCAGCCAGGGGGGCGGGGGGAGCTCCTACGAGCAGTACTTC

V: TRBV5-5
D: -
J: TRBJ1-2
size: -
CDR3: CASSLNSVGGYTF
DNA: TGTGCCAGCAGCTTGAACAGCGTAGGGGGCTACACCTTC

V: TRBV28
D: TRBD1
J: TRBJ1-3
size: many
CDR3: CASSLEGGGRGNTIYF
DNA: TGTGCCAGCAGTTTAGAAGGGGGCGGTCGAGGAAACACCATATATTTT

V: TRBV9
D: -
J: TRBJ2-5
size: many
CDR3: CASSVYGSGETQYF
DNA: TGTGCCAGCAGCGTATATGGGAGTGGGGAGACCCAGTACTTC

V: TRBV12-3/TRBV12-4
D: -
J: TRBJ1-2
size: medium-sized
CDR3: CASSPTVNYGYTF
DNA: TGTGCCAGCAGTCCGACAGTCAACTATGGCTACACCTTC

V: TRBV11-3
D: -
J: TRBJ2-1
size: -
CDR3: CASSLGLVSEQFF
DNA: TGTGCCAGCAGCTTAGGGCTGGTTAGTGAGCAGTTCTTC

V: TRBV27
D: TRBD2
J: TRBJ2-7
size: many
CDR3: CASSLREGPPYEQYF
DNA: TGTGCCAGCAGCCTGAGGGAGGGACCTCCCTACGAGCAGTACTTC

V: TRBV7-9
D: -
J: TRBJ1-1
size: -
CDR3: CASSGAANTEAFF
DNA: TGTGCCAGCAGCGGGGCAGCGAACACTGAAGCTTTCTTT

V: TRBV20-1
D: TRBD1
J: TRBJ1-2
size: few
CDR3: CSAPQGNYGYTF
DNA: TGCAGTGCCCCACAGGGGAACTATGGCTACACCTTC

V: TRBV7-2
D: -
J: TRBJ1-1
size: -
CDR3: CASSLAGGGAEAFF
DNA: TGTGCCAGCAGCTTAGCTGGCGGGGGTGCTGAAGCTTTCTTT

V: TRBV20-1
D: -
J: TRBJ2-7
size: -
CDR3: CSAPIDSTYEQYF
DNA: TGCAGTGCACCGATCGATTCAACATACGAGCAGTACTTC

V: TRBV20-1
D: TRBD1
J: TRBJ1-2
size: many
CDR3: CSARDGGRGQTYGYTF
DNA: TGCAGTGCTAGAGATGGGGGTAGGGGACAGACCTATGGCTACACCTTC

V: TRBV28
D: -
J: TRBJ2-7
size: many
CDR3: CASSLREGVADEQYF
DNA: TGTGCCAGCAGTTTAAGAGAGGGAGTTGCGGACGAGCAGTACTTC